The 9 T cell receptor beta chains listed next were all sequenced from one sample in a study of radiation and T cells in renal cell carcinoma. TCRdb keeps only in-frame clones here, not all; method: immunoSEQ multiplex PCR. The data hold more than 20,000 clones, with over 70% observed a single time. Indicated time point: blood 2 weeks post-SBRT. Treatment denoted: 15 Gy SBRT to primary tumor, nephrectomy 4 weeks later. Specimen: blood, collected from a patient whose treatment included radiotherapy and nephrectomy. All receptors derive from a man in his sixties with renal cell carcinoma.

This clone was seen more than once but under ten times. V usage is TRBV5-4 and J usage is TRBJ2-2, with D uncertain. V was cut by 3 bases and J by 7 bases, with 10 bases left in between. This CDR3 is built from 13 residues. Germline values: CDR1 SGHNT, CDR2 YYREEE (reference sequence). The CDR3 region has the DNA TGTGCCAGCAGCTCAAATATTCTCGGGGAGCTGTTTTTT. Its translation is CASSSNILGELFF.

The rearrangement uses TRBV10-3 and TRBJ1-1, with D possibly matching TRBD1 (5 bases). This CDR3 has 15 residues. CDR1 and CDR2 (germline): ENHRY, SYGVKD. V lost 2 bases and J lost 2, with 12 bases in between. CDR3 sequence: CAISEPGTANTEAFF. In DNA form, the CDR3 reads TGTGCCATCAGTGAGCCCGGGACGGCAAACACTGAAGCTTTCTTT.

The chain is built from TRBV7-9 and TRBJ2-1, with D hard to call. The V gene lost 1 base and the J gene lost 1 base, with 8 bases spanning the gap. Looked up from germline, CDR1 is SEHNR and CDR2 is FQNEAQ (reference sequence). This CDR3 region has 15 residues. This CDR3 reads CASSLGVRSYNEQFF. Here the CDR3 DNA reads TGTGCCAGCAGCTTAGGGGTCAGGTCCTACAATGAGCAGTTCTTC.

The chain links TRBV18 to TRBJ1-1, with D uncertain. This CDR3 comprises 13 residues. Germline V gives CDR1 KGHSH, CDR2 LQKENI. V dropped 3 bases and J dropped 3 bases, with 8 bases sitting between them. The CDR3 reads CASSPARDTEAFF. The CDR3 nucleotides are TGTGCCAGCTCACCGGCGAGGGACACTGAAGCTTTCTTT.

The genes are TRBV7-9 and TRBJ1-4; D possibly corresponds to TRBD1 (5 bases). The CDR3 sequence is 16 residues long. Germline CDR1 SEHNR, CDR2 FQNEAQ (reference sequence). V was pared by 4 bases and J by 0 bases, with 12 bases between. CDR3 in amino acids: CASSSRRGSTNEKLFF. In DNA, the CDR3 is TGTGCCAGCAGCTCCCGGCGGGGGTCAACTAATGAAAAACTGTTTTTT.

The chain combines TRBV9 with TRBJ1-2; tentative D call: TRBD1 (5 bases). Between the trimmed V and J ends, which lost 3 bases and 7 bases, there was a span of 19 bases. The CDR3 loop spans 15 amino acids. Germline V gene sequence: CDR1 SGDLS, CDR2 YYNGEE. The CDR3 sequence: CASSGLTGGYSGYTF. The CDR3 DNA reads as TGTGCCAGCAGCGGCCTGACCGGGGGATATTCTGGCTACACCTTC.

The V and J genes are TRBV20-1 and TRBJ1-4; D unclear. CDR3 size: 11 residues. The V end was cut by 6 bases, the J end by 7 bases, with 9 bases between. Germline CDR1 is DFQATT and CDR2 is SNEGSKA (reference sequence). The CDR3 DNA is TGCAGTGCGAGGGTGGCTGAAAAACTGTTTTTT. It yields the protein CSARVAEKLFF.

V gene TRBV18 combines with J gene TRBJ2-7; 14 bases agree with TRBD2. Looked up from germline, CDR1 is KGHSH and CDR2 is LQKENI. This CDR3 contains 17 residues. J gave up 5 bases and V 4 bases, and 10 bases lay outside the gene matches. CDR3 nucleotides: TGTGCCAGCTCACTAGAACAAGGGACTAGCGGGAGACACGAGCAGTACTTC. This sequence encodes CASSLEQGTSGRHEQYF.

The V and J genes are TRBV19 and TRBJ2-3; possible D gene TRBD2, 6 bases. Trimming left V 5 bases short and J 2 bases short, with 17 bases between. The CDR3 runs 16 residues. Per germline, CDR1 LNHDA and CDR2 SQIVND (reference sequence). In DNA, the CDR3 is TGTGCCAGTAGTTCACTGGGACTCCGAATCACAGATACGCAGTATTTT. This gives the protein CASSSLGLRITDTQYF.